These 3 T cell receptor beta chains were sequenced from one sample in a study of sequential checkpoint blockade in melanoma. Indicated treatment: randomized to nivolumab then ipilimumab (arm A) or the reverse (arm B). Clones were sequenced by immunoSEQ multiplex PCR, and TCRdb holds only the in-frame ones, with some missing. The data hold about 6,100 clones, with 25% to 30% observed a single time. The input for sequencing was tumor tissue (inferred from file names), taken from a patient given nivolumab and ipilimumab in sequence. Every receptor here comes from a human donor with melanoma.

The chain recombines TRBV10-3 with TRBJ1-4; D is possibly TRBD1 (6 bases). Trimming removed 8 bases from V and 8 bases from J, with 15 bases in between. Germline CDR1 is ENHRY and CDR2 is SYGVKD. The CDR3 is 13 residues long. CDR3 coding DNA: TGTGCCATCCAGGGGACTCAGTCGGAAAAACTGTTTTTT. Its protein product is CAIQGTQSEKLFF.

V gene TRBV18 combines with J gene TRBJ2-2; TRBD2 agrees at 9 bases. V was clipped by 1 base and J by 6 bases; unmatched bases: 6. Germline V CDR1 and CDR2: KGHSH, LQKENI. The CDR3 runs 16 residues. DNA for the CDR3: TGTGCCAGCTCACCACTAGCGGGAGTCGGTTCCGGGGAGCTGTTTTTT. Its translation is CASSPLAGVGSGELFF. Variable domain in full (rest from reference TRBV18 and TRBJ2-2): NAGVMQNPRHLVRRRGQEARLRCSPMKGHSHVYWYRQLPEEGLKFMVYLQKENIIDESGMPKERFSAEFPKEGPSILRIQQVVRGDSAAYFCASSPLAGVGSGELFFGEGSRLTVL.

The chain joins TRBV19 to TRBJ2-1; TRBD2 aligns across 16 bases. The CDR3 is made up of 19 amino acids. V lost 0 bases and J lost 5; bases outside the gene matches: 7. CDR1 and CDR2 from the germline V gene are LNHDA and SQIVND (reference sequence). As DNA, the CDR3 is TGTGCCAGTAGTATAGACGGCAGGGGACTAGCGGGAGGGAACAATGAGCAGTTCTTC. Its translation is CASSIDGRGLAGGNNEQFF.